One and the same sample provided the 5 T cell receptor beta chains below, sequenced in a study of T cells in localized non-small cell lung cancer (dated by TCRdb to about 2020). Receptor libraries were prepared by the immunoSEQ multiplex PCR assay. TCRdb re-hosts the immuneACCESS table, in-frame sequences only. Its copies lack some clones; in the studies checked, an unresolved V gene accounts for under half of them, and the cause for the rest is not known. Across this sample there are 21,000 or so clones, with under 90% seen only once. 15% to 20% of the sample belongs to the ten largest clones. The input for sequencing was PBMCs, taken before any cancer treatment. The source of these receptors is a woman aged 35 to 75 with stage II squamous cell lung carcinoma.

This chain uses TRBV5-6 with TRBJ1-2; a possible D gene is TRBD1 (5 bases). Per the germline V gene, CDR1 is SGHDT and CDR2 is YYEEEE. The V end lost 1 base, the J end lost 6 bases, and 10 bases lay between the germline ends. The CDR3 spans 13 residues. The CDR3 DNA follows: TGTGCCAGCAGCTTGCGGCAGGGAGATGGCTACACCTTC. This gives the protein CASSLRQGDGYTF.

The chain combines TRBV19 with TRBJ2-5; 8 bases agree with TRBD1. Trimming cost V 2 bases and J 5 bases; bases outside gene matches: 4. The CDR3 contains 14 residues. Germline V gives CDR1 LNHDA, CDR2 SQIVND (reference sequence). This CDR3 reads CASSIQGAKETQYF. The CDR3 bases are TGTGCCAGTAGTATACAGGGGGCGAAGGAGACCCAGTACTTC.

This chain connects TRBV7-2 to TRBJ1-2; 12 nucleotides agree with TRBD1. Germline CDR1 reads SGHTA; CDR2 reads FQGNSA. Trimming took 5 bases from V and 8 from J; bases not matched to a gene: 6. This CDR3 is built from 14 residues. CDR3: CASSPGQGANGYTF. The CDR3 region has the DNA TGTGCCAGCAGCCCGGGACAGGGGGCTAACGGCTACACCTTC.

This clone was counted once. CDR3 nucleotides: TGTGCCAGCAGTGGGGCGGCAGGGACCACCTCTGGAAACACCATATATTTT. Translation: CASSGAAGTTSGNTIYF. The chain has TRBV25-1 and TRBJ1-3; weak D call: TRBD1 (5 bases). The CDR3 extends over 17 amino acids. Trimming removed 4 bases at V and 0 bases at J, with 16 bases between. The germline V gene has CDR1 MGHDK and CDR2 SYGVNS.

V is TRBV7-2 and J is TRBJ2-3; a weak D match, TRBD2 (6 bases). The V gene's germline CDR1 is SGHTA and CDR2 FQGNSA. This CDR3 region has 16 residues. Deletions cut 1 base from V and 6 bases from J, with 17 bases between. The CDR3 loop is CASSLGRRLEGDTQYF. The CDR3 nucleotides read TGTGCCAGCAGCTTAGGCCGTCGACTAGAGGGCGATACGCAGTATTTT.